The 27 T cell receptor beta chains listed next were all sequenced from one sample in a study of blood T cell repertoires in COVID-19. The method was immunoSEQ multiplex PCR; TCRdb's version includes in-frame clones alone and lacks a portion of them. The repertoire holds 250,000 or so clones, 82% seen once, with about 3.2% in the top ten. The source material was peripheral blood. The receptors here all came from a woman aged 18-29 years with acute or convalescent COVID-19.

The rearrangement links TRBV6-5 to TRBJ1-2; D remains ambiguous. The CDR3 totals 14 residues. CDR1 MNHEY and CDR2 SVGAGI come from the germline V gene. V was trimmed by 5 bases and J by 5 bases, leaving 15 bases between them. The CDR3 protein is CASSLTGEKYGYTF. In nucleotides, the CDR3 is TGTGCCAGCAGTCTGACCGGGGAGAAGTATGGCTACACCTTC.

The rearrangement links TRBV27 to TRBJ2-1; 14 positions match TRBD2. With V trimmed by 3 bases and J by 10 bases, 8 bases remained unmatched. In germline, CDR1 is MNHEY, CDR2 SMNVEV (reference sequence). CDR3 size: 16 residues. This chain's CDR3 is CASSFPGLAGVREQFF. CDR3 DNA: TGTGCCAGCAGTTTTCCGGGACTAGCGGGAGTACGGGAGCAGTTCTTC.

V gene TRBV13 combines with J gene TRBJ1-3; D remains ambiguous. V lost 5 bases, J lost 3 bases, and 14 bases lay in between. Germline values: CDR1 PRHDT, CDR2 FYEKMQ (reference sequence). The CDR3 sequence is 15 residues long. This CDR3 reads CASSPGEFFGNTIYF. The CDR3 DNA reads as TGTGCCAGCAGCCCTGGAGAGTTCTTTGGAAACACCATATATTTT.

This chain uses TRBV3-1 (or the pseudogene TRBV3-2) with TRBJ2-7; TRBD2 matches 10 bases. The V segment lost 6 bases and the J segment 2 bases; nucleotides outside the gene matches: 4. Germline assignment: CDR1 LGHDT and CDR2 YNNKEL (reference sequence). The CDR3 runs 14 residues. DNA for the CDR3: TGTGCCAGCAGTGATGGGACTAGCGCCTACGAGCAGTACTTC. Its translation: CASSDGTSAYEQYF.

The chain couples TRBV9 to TRBJ1-2; weak D call: TRBD1 (5 bases). The germline V gene encodes CDR1 SGDLS and CDR2 YYNGEE. V was trimmed by 2 bases and J by 2 bases, leaving 10 bases between them. The CDR3 consists of 14 residues. CDR3 DNA sequence: TGTGCCAGCAGCGTGGACACCTTCAACTATGGCTACACCTTC. Its protein product is CASSVDTFNYGYTF. The variable domain in full, with the rest retrieved from reference TRBV9 and TRBJ1-2, is DSGVTQTPKHLITATGQRVTLRCSPRSGDLSVYWYQQSLDQGLQFLIQYYNGEERAKGNILERFSAQQFPDLHSELNLSSLELGDSALYFCASSVDTFNYGYTFGSGTRLTVV.

This sequence joins TRBV6-2 or TRBV6-3 and TRBJ2-3, with TRBD1 as a possible D gene (6 bases). The CDR3 sequence is 15 residues long. V lost 0 bases to trimming and J lost 4 bases, with 11 bases between them. Germline CDR1 is MNHEY and CDR2 is SVGEGT. The CDR3 loop is CASSYSGGGPDTQYF. The DNA of the CDR3 is TGTGCCAGCAGTTACTCTGGGGGCGGCCCAGATACGCAGTATTTT.

The V gene is TRBV12-3 or TRBV12-4, the J gene TRBJ1-5; D remains unclear. Trimming pared 7 bases from V and 0 bases from J, leaving 7 bases between. The CDR3 is made up of 13 amino acids. CDR3 amino acids: CASTGNSNQPQHF. In DNA form, the CDR3 reads TGTGCCAGCACGGGAAATAGCAATCAGCCCCAGCATTTT.

This clone was found once. This chain links TRBV5-1 with TRBJ1-6; TRBD1 might be the D (5 bases). Per the germline V gene, CDR1 is SGHRS and CDR2 is YFSETQ. This CDR3 is 13 amino acids long. V was trimmed by 5 bases and J by 7 bases, leaving 10 bases between them. CDR3 sequence reads: CASRRDQNSPLHF. The CDR3 DNA reads as TGCGCCAGCAGGCGGGACCAAAATTCACCCCTCCACTTT.

In its sample, this clone was seen once. The J gene is TRBJ1-6, the V gene TRBV12-3 or TRBV12-4; D perhaps matches TRBD1 (6 bases). Trimming left V 8 bases short and J 11 bases short, with 16 bases between. This CDR3 contains 13 residues. The CDR3: CASRRGAGTPLHF. In nucleotides, the CDR3 is TGTGCCAGCCGGCGGGGGGCAGGGACACCCCTCCACTTT.

The V call is TRBV7-2, the J call TRBJ2-3; TRBD2 agrees at 9 bases. Germline V gives CDR1 SGHTA, CDR2 FQGNSA. This CDR3 spans 15 amino acids. V trimming: 4 bases; J trimming: 5 bases; junction bases outside the gene matches: 7. CDR3 sequence reads: CASSYLAGVEDTQYF. Here the CDR3 DNA reads TGTGCCAGCAGCTATTTAGCGGGAGTTGAAGATACGCAGTATTTT.

V and J are TRBV5-1 and TRBJ2-1; 9 bases map to TRBD2. The CDR3 loop spans 16 amino acids. Germline trimming cut 4 bases from V and 8 bases from J; bases unmatched to any gene: 13. CDR1 is SGHRS, CDR2 YFSETQ, per germline. CDR3 residues: CASSPPLAGRGDEQFF. CDR3 coding DNA: TGCGCCAGCAGCCCGCCTCTAGCGGGAAGGGGCGATGAGCAGTTCTTC.

The chain carries TRBV10-1 and TRBJ2-1; possible D gene TRBD2, 6 bases. Trimming pared 5 bases from V and 9 bases from J, leaving 17 bases between. CDR3 size: 14 residues. Germline CDR1 WNHNN, CDR2 SYGVQD (reference sequence). The CDR3 nucleotides read TGCGCCAGCAGTCAACAAGTTAGCGGAGCTGAGCAGTTCTTC. Translated: CASSQQVSGAEQFF.

This clone was seen just once. The J gene is TRBJ1-2, the V gene TRBV5-1, with D perhaps matching TRBD1 (5 bases). The CDR3 covers 15 residues. The V end was cut by 0 bases, the J end by 0 bases, with 9 bases between. Germline V gene data show CDR1 as SGHRS and CDR2 as YFSETQ. This CDR3 reads CASSLVEGSNYGYTF. The CDR3 region has the DNA TGCGCCAGCAGCTTGGTGGAGGGGTCTAACTATGGCTACACCTTC.

The chain links TRBV7-2 to TRBJ2-2; 11 bases match TRBD2. Losses at the gene ends were 5 bases for V and 4 bases for J; bases not matched to a gene: 6. This CDR3 spans 16 amino acids. Germline V lookup: CDR1 SGHTA, CDR2 FQGNSA. In nucleotides, the CDR3 is TGTGCCAGCAGCCAGACCGGGACTAGCGGCACCGGGGAGCTGTTTTTT. It yields the protein CASSQTGTSGTGELFF. Looking up the rest from reference TRBV7-2 and TRBJ2-2 gives the full variable domain: GAGVSQSPSNKVTEKGKDVELRCDPISGHTALYWYRQSLGQGLEFLIYFQGNSAPDKSGLPSDRFSAERTGGSVSTLTIQRTQQEDSAVYLCASSQTGTSGTGELFFGEGSRLTVL.

V usage is TRBV6-2 or TRBV6-3 and J usage is TRBJ2-7; D perhaps matches TRBD1 (5 bases). The CDR3 totals 14 residues. Trimming removed 3 bases from V and 5 bases from J, with 14 bases in between. The germline V gene encodes CDR1 MNHEY and CDR2 SVGEGT. The CDR3, as DNA: TGTGCCAGCAGTTATTCCAGGGCATTGAACGAGCAGTACTTC. Encoded protein: CASSYSRALNEQYF.

The chain carries TRBV7-2 and TRBJ2-1; D unresolved. The CDR3 runs 13 residues. V lost 0 bases and J 11 bases, leaving 11 bases between the germline ends. The germline V gene has CDR1 SGHTA and CDR2 FQGNSA. The CDR3 nucleotides read TGTGCCAGCAGCTTAGCGGGCAAGCATCAGCAGTTCTTC. Translated, it gives CASSLAGKHQQFF.

This clone came up once. The gene calls are TRBV4-2 and TRBJ2-7; D possibly corresponds to TRBD2 (6 bases). Trimming cost V 0 bases and J 3 bases, with 9 bases left between them. Germline CDR1 LGHNA, CDR2 YNFKEQ. The CDR3 is made up of 14 amino acids. The CDR3 sequence: CASSQERDLYEQYF. CDR3 nucleotides: TGTGCCAGCAGCCAAGAGCGGGATCTCTACGAGCAGTACTTC.

This clone was detected once. This chain links TRBV3-1 (or the pseudogene TRBV3-2) with TRBJ2-5, with 11 bases identical to TRBD1. The CDR3 length is 16 residues. CDR1 is LGHDT and CDR2 is YNNKEL in the germline V gene (reference sequence). Trimming at V came to 3 bases and at J to 5 bases, leaving 8 bases not matched to a gene. The CDR3 loop reads CASSHLGQGATETQYF. CDR3 DNA sequence: TGTGCCAGCAGCCATCTCGGACAGGGGGCTACGGAGACCCAGTACTTC.

The chain uses TRBV5-1 and TRBJ1-1; maybe TRBD1 (6 bases). The CDR3 consists of 14 residues. The ends were cut back, 5 bases at V and 5 bases at J, with 16 bases in the middle. Looked up from germline, CDR1 is SGHRS and CDR2 is YFSETQ. The DNA of the CDR3 is TGCGCCAGCAGGCCACAGGGTAGAGGGACTGAAGCTTTCTTT. It codes for CASRPQGRGTEAFF.

This clone was detected once. The V and J genes are TRBV28 and TRBJ2-1; maybe TRBD1 (6 bases). The CDR3 spans 12 residues. Trimming cost V 5 bases and J 7 bases, with 9 bases left between them. Germline V gene sequence: CDR1 MDHEN, CDR2 SYDVKM. CDR3 nucleotide sequence: TGTGCCAGCAGTCTGACAGGTAATGAGCAGTTCTTC. It yields the protein CASSLTGNEQFF.

This clone was found a few times. V is TRBV3-1 (or the pseudogene TRBV3-2) and J is TRBJ1-4, with D hard to call. From germline, CDR1 is LGHDT and CDR2 YNNKEL (reference sequence). The germline V and J ends were trimmed by 2 bases and 8 bases, with 21 bases remaining between them. There are 17 residues in the CDR3. The CDR3 protein is CASSQISLASRPEKLFF. CDR3 nucleotide sequence: TGTGCCAGCAGCCAAATCTCTCTGGCCTCCAGGCCGGAAAAACTGTTTTTT.

This clone has a single count. V is TRBV5-1 and J is TRBJ2-5; 13 positions match TRBD2. Germline CDR1 reads SGHRS; CDR2 reads YFSETQ. V was clipped by 4 bases and J by 4 bases; unmatched bases: 7. This CDR3 comprises 16 residues. As DNA, the CDR3 is TGCGCCAGCAGCACAGGGACTAGCGGGACGAGAGAGACCCAGTACTTC. Residues: CASSTGTSGTRETQYF.

The chain carries TRBV5-1 and TRBJ2-1; D unclear. Germline loops: CDR1 SGHRS, CDR2 YFSETQ. The V end was cut by 4 bases, the J end by 7 bases, with 12 bases between. The CDR3 loop spans 13 amino acids. Written as DNA, the CDR3 is TGCGCCAGCAGCCAACTATTAACAAATGAGCAGTTCTTC. Translating it yields CASSQLLTNEQFF.

The rearrangement uses TRBV29-1 and TRBJ1-2, with TRBD1 as a possible D gene (5 bases). CDR1 is SQVTM and CDR2 is ANQGSEA in the germline V gene. Trimming removed 1 base from V and 4 bases from J, with 10 bases in between. The CDR3 totals 13 residues. The CDR3 sequence: CSVEGGEGYGYTF. DNA of the CDR3: TGCAGCGTTGAAGGGGGGGAGGGCTATGGCTACACCTTC.

The J gene is TRBJ2-7, the V gene TRBV28, with 12 bases that match TRBD2. This CDR3 has 18 amino acids. V lost 2 bases, J lost 0 bases, and 8 bases stayed unmatched. Germline lookup yields CDR1 MDHEN and CDR2 SYDVKM. CDR3 residues: CASSLDPLAGGSSYEQYF. The DNA of the CDR3 is TGTGCCAGCAGTTTAGACCCTCTAGCGGGAGGGAGCTCCTACGAGCAGTACTTC.

The chain couples TRBV27 to TRBJ2-5; D may be TRBD2 (6 bases). Trimming took 3 bases from V and 5 from J, leaving 7 bases between them. Germline CDR1 reads MNHEY; CDR2 reads SMNVEV (reference sequence). The CDR3 consists of 12 residues. The DNA of the CDR3 is TGTGCCAGCAGTTTTGGGGGGGAGACCCAGTACTTC. It encodes CASSFGGETQYF.

The CDR3 DNA reads as TGTGCCAGCAGCCAAGAGCGGGAGGGTACGCAGTATTTT. Translation: CASSQEREGTQYF. The genes are TRBV3-1 (or the pseudogene TRBV3-2) and TRBJ2-3; 9 bases line up with TRBD2. The ends lost 0 bases at V and 8 bases at J; junction bases unmatched: 0. Germline V CDR1 and CDR2: LGHDT, YNNKEL (reference sequence). The CDR3 length is 13 residues.